The T cell receptor (beta chain) described here comes from a study of T cell changes during pregnancy in multiple sclerosis. The germline gives CDR1 SGHTA, CDR2 FQGTGA. The length of the CDR3 is 14 residues. V was clipped by 5 bases and J by 6 bases; unmatched bases: 5. Data came from immunoSEQ multiplex PCR; TCRdb stores just in-frame clones and leaves some out. The data contain about 8,500 clones, about 85% of them singletons. The specimen was CD8+ T cells from peripheral blood mononuclear cells, collected in the first trimester of pregnancy. The sequence was collected from a female donor in good health, enrolled as a control in a pregnancy study. V usage is TRBV7-3 and J usage is TRBJ2-1; 9 bases are shared with TRBD2. For the CDR3, the DNA is TGTGCCAGCAGCCTTAGCGGGGGATTCAATGAGCAGTTCTTC. It specifies CASSLSGGFNEQFF.